This T cell receptor (beta chain) emerged from a study of cytomegalovirus exposure and HLA in healthy donors (dated by TCRdb to about 2017). Background for the entire study: An earlier analysis of roughly 610 of the donors reported 276 Gb of sequence data and 95 million to 130 million unique TCR beta sequences obtained from about 180 million T cells. About 330 gigabases of sequencing data and tens of millions of unique TCR sequences made up an early release that covered approximately 700 HLA-typed donors. The genetic ancestry cluster associated with self-reported Caucasian donors included over 80% of the approximately 410 genotyped donors. The study was designed to test whether signatures of past pathogen exposure could be identified by cataloging public T cell receptors. The T cell repertoires of around 670 subjects were profiled by immunosequencing and related to cytomegalovirus serostatus. Along with the approximately 670-subject first cohort, a separate validation cohort of over a hundred different subjects was used. High-throughput TCR immunosequencing, statistical association of individual TCRs with disease status, and machine learning were combined to predict cytomegalovirus infection status. A later analysis re-examined previously published TCR beta repertoires from about 700 donors and added high-resolution HLA genotyping to investigate patterns of TCR occurrence. The later analysis used no new phenotypic data to find candidate immune exposures, relying instead on TCR beta sequences and their occurrence across donors. To decide whether each TCR beta V gene segment behaved as functional or pseudogenic, an earlier analysis of approximately 590 of the donors relied on high-throughput TCR beta sequencing. Donor age, sex, ethnicity and CMV serostatus were compiled together with the repertoire data. Genome-wide SNP genotypes for about 55% of the roughly 670 donors were used in a later genetic analysis, which treated that subset as a discovery cohort. Every discovery cohort repertoire had been produced on one sequencing platform. Class I and class II HLA loci were covered by the typing at four-digit resolution. Typing coverage differed by locus: A, B, C, DRB1 and DQB1 were typed in about 629-640 donors, DQA1 in around 500, DPA1 in 600 to 610, and DPB1 in just under 490. About five DR-DQ haplotypes were handled as single units for association and clustering, since linkage in the cohort was strong. Among 300 to 450 genotyped donors of the cohort, an average of around 240,000 unique TCR beta nucleotide sequences were sequenced per donor, roughly 18% of them non-productive. The study at large found these results: A later analysis associated about 17,000 TCR beta sequences with specific HLA alleles at a false discovery rate of 0.05. In both the original and validation cohorts, the classifier was reported to diagnose cytomegalovirus status with high specificity and sensitivity. A later genetic analysis associated a missense DCLRE1C variant with V-gene and J-gene trimming of TCR beta chains, and an independent cohort replicated the association. Some IMGT-functional V segments, including TRBV6-2 and TRBV6-3, could not be distinguished by the 87-base-pair reads and were therefore excluded. Because HLA typing was unavailable for some donors at each locus, only the typed subset was used in association tests. In a later analysis, TCR association rates were found to vary across HLA loci, with the most associated TCRs seen for DRB1 alleles and the fewest for HLA-C alleles. The study gave a list of some 150 TCR beta chains associated with cytomegalovirus. The presence/absence analyses assumed that sequencing depth was roughly uniform across donors, and that assumption may not be true. A later analysis found that HLA-associated TCR beta chains were more clonally expanded and had lower generation probabilities than equally common non-associated chains. Strong co-occurrence of HLA alleles, especially DR and DQ, made assigning TCR associations to individual alleles difficult. Immune exposure information for the cohort was limited to CMV serostatus. This cohort had only TCR beta chains sequenced, and the lack of alpha or paired-chain data limited which features could be detected. In an earlier analysis of fewer than 750 of the donors, most TCR beta V segments were observed in productive rearrangements about 90% or about 30% of the time, broadly matching IMGT annotations. A further reported finding was that TCR beta sequences accurately predicted the HLA-A and HLA-B alleles for most subjects in the first cohort. Across donors, most TCR sequences were observed very rarely, whereas some public TCRs were present in many individuals. A few of the identified cytomegalovirus-associated TCR beta chains were confirmed in vitro to be specific for cytomegalovirus antigens. Because counts were too low, some 16 rarely observed V segments, including chromosome 9 orphons, were excluded from the earlier analysis of around 640 of the donors. The authors suggested that the approach could potentially be generalized to other disease states and immunological phenotypes. According to a later genetic analysis, donors in an Asian-associated ancestry cluster had fewer N-insertions in productive TCRs than the roughly 700-donor mean. Correlated functional status among segregating V segments might reflect linkage disequilibrium, but an unknown experimental factor could not be ruled out. The sequencing pipeline was judged likely to have produced a cluster of highly shared sequence variants as a technical artifact. Most CMV-associated TCR beta chains appeared to be HLA-restricted in a later analysis, and the HLA associations seemed to be driven largely by CMV exposure. A later analysis reported that several top co-occurrence clusters appeared linked to parvovirus B19, influenza, CMV and Epstein-Barr virus.

V lost 10 bases and J lost 2 bases, and the count of bases not matched to a germline gene is 7. CDR1 and CDR2, per the germline V gene, are MDHEN and SYDVKM. The CDR3 covers 15 residues, taking in both the cysteine and the phenylalanine. Just CDR3 DNA is preserved here, 45 bases in frame from base 1. The cohort comprised 710 or so healthy bone marrow donors. At the time of sampling, every cohort member was nominally healthy, though immune exposures that went unrecorded were likely present. The donor was CMV seropositive and belonged to the group of 250 to 350 seropositive cohort members. A peripheral blood sample was provided by each donor, and peripheral blood mononuclear cells were used for TCR beta sequencing. Genomic DNA extraction from the blood cell samples was performed with the Qiagen DNeasy Blood Extraction Kit. Library generation was performed with the immunoSEQ multiplex PCR assay. A mixture of 60 forward primers for TCR Vbeta segments and 13 reverse primers for TCR Jbeta segments was used in the multiplex PCR. Amplification of the CDR3 region of rearranged TCR beta genes was performed with a multiplex PCR assay on genomic DNA. On the Illumina HiSeq System, the amplified TCR beta libraries were sequenced as 87-base-pair reads. Per the authors' processing: A later analysis counted tens of millions of unique TCR beta chains across the roughly 700 repertoires, and around 12 million of these chains were shared by at least two donors. Raw reads were error-corrected and collapsed into unique sequences with a nearest-neighbor algorithm that merged closely related sequences to remove PCR and sequencing errors. To assign V, D and J gene segments, CDR3 sequences were aligned to IMGT reference sequences. For a sequence to be retained, a match of at least six nucleotides was required to both a V gene segment and a J gene segment. A rearrangement counted as productive if the CDR3 had no stop codons and remained in frame with V and J, and every other rearrangement counted as non-productive. CDR3 was defined according to IMGT convention as the region running from the second conserved V-encoded cysteine to the conserved J-encoded phenylalanine. The earlier analysis of about 560 of the donors excluded any sequence lacking an unambiguous match to a single V gene segment. In an earlier analysis of 587 of the donors, a V segment was called functional when productive rearrangements were above 56.7%, and segregating when the standard deviation between donors exceeded 5%. A statistical classification framework was built to diagnose cytomegalovirus status from the catalog of TCR beta chain sequences. In a later analysis, TCR nucleotide sequences were compared against IMGT/GENE-DB human TR gene sequences so that V and J genes could be assigned. A later analysis assigned CDR3 sequences and most-parsimonious VDJ recombination scenarios with the TCRdist pipeline. A later analysis defined each TCR beta chain by its CDR3 amino acid sequence plus V-gene family, and excluded reads lacking a unique V-gene family. To address suspected cross-contamination and a sequencing artifact, a later analysis removed around 600 highly shared, low-generation-probability nucleotide sequences. For each public chain, a later analysis derived a clonal expansion index from normalized ranks of inferred template counts within each repertoire. In a later analysis, generation probabilities were computed with a VDJ recombination model fitted to out-of-frame rearrangements, and the resulting probabilities were checked against IGoR. Hypergeometric tests were used in a later analysis to score TCR-TCR, TCR-HLA and TCR-CMV co-occurrence, with a repertoire-size bias correction applied to the TCR pairs. False discovery rates were estimated in a later analysis by permuting HLA or CMV assignments 20 times. In a later analysis, co-occurring TCRs were grouped using DBSCAN, with TCRdist sequence similarity added in when clustering inside HLA-allele-positive subsets. Repertoires with fewer than 30,000 or more than 120,000 public chains, plus five repertoires with anomalous nucleotide sharing, were excluded from co-occurrence clustering. In TCRdb, the immuneACCESS table is reduced to in-frame sequences with V and J assigned. These tables do not hold every clone; where another copy was compared, an unresolved V gene accounts for under half, and the others remain unexplained. The V and J calls and the clone size are those of that table, but D and trimming were determined from the DNA. The table of this sample itemizes 200,000 or so clones. The ten largest clones add up to more than 0.95% of the sample.

Notes on this clone: Its specific antigen is unknown.

This TCR was sampled from a girl aged 2-15 years in good health and CMV-seropositive. The rearrangement joined TRBV28 to TRBJ2-2; TRBD1 lines up with 10 middle nucleotides. Input material: PBMCs. The CDR3 has the sequence CATGQGDRNTGELFF. The DNA is TGTGCCACCGGACAGGGGGATAGAAACACCGGGGAGCTGTTTTTT. The full variable domain, completed from the reference TRBV28 and TRBJ2-2 proteins outside the CDR3, reads DVKVTQSSRYLVKRTGEKVFLECVQDMDHENMFWYRQDPGLGLRLIYFSYDVKMKEKGDIPEGYSVSREKKERFSLILESASTNQTSMYLCATGQGDRNTGELFFGEGSRLTVL.